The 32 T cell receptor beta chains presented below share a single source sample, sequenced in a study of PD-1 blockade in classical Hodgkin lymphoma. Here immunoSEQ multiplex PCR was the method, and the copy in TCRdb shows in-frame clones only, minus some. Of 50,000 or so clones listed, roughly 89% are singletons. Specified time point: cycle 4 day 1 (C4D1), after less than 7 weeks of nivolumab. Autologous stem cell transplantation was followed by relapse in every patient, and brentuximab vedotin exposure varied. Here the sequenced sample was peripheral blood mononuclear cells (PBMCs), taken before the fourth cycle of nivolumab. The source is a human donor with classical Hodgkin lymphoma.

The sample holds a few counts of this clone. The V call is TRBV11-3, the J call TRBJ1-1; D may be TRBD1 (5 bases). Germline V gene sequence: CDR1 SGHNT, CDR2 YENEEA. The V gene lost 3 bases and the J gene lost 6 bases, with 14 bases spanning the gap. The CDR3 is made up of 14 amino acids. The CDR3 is CASSFRGNNAEAFF. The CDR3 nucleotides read TGTGCCAGCAGCTTTCGGGGGAATAACGCTGAAGCTTTCTTT.

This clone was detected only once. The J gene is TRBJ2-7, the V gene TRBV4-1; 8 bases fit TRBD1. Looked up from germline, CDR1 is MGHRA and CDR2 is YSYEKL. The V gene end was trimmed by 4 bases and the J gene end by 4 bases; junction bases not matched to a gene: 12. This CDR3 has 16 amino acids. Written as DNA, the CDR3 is TGCGCCAGCAGCCCAGTACGGCAGGGGGCGAGGTACGAGCAGTACTTC. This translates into CASSPVRQGARYEQYF.

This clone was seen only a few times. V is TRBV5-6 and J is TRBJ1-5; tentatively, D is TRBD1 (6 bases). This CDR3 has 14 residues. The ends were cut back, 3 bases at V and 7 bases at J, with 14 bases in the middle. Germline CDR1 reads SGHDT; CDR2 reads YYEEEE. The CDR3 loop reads CASSSTPGDQPQHF. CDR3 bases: TGTGCCAGCAGCTCTACCCCAGGGGACCAGCCCCAGCATTTT.

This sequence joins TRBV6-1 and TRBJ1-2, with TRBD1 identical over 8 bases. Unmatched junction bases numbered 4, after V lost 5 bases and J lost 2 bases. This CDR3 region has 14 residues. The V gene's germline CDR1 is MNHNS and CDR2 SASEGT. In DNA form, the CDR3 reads TGTGCCAGCAGTTTTGGGACAGGCAACTATGGCTACACCTTC. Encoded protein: CASSFGTGNYGYTF.

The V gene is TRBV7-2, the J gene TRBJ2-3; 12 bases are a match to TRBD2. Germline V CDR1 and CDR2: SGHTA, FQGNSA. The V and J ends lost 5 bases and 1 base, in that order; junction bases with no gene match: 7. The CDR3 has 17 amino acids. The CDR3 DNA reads TGTGCCAGCAGCCCCCGACTAGCGGGAGTCCGCACAGATACGCAGTATTTT. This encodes CASSPRLAGVRTDTQYF.

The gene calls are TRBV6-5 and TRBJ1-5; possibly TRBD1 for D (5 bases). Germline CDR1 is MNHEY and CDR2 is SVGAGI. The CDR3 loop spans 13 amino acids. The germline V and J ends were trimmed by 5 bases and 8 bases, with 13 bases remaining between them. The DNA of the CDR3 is TGTGCCAGCAGTCTTGGGGGTAGAGAGCCCCAGCATTTT. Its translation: CASSLGGREPQHF.

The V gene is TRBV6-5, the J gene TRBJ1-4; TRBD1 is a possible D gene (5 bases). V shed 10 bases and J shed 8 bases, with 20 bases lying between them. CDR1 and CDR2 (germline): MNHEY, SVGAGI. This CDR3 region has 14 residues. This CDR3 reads CATRGLGVGEKLFF. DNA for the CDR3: TGTGCCACCAGAGGGTTGGGGGTGGGGGAAAAACTGTTTTTT.

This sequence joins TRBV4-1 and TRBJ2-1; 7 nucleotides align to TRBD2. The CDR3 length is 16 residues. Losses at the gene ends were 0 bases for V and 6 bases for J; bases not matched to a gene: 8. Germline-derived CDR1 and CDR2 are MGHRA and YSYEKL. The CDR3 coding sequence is TGCGCCAGCAGCCAAGATCTCGCGGGGGACCGCAATGAGCAGTTCTTC. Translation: CASSQDLAGDRNEQFF.

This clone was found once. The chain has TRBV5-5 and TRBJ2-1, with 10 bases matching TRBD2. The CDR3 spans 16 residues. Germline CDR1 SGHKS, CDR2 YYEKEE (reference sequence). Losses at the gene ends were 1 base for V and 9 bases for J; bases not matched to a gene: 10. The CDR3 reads CASSLYLAGEMSEQFF. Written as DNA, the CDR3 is TGTGCCAGCAGCTTGTACCTAGCGGGAGAGATGAGTGAGCAGTTCTTC. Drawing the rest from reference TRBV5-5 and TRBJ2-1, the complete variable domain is DAGVTQSPTHLIKTRGQQVTLRCSPISGHKSVSWYQQVLGQGPQFIFQYYEKEERGRGNFPDRFSARQFPNYSSELNVNALLLGDSALYLCASSLYLAGEMSEQFFGPGTRLTVL.

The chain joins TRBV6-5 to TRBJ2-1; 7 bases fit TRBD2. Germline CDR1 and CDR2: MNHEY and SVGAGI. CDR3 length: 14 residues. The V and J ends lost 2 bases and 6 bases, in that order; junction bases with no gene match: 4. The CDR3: CASSYAGLFNEQFF. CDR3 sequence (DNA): TGTGCCAGCAGTTACGCGGGACTATTCAATGAGCAGTTCTTC.

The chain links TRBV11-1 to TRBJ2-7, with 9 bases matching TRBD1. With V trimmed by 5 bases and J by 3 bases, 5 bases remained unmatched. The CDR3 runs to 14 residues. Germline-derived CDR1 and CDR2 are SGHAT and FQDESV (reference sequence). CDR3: CASSPGTGIYEQYF. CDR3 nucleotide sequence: TGTGCCAGCAGCCCCGGGACAGGGATCTACGAGCAGTACTTC.

Here the CDR3 DNA reads TGTGCCACCAGCAGAGAATTAGTAGAGACCCAGTACTTC. Translation gives CATSRELVETQYF. This chain links TRBV15 with TRBJ2-5; D not certain. Looked up from germline, CDR1 is LNHNV and CDR2 is YYDKDF (reference sequence). Trimming cost V 0 bases and J 4 bases, with 6 bases left between them. This CDR3 has 13 residues.

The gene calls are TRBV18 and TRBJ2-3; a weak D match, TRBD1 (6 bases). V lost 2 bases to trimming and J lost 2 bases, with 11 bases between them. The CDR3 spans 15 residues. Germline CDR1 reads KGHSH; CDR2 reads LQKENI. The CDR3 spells CASSPTRQATDTQYF. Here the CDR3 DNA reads TGTGCCAGCTCACCAACACGACAGGCCACAGATACGCAGTATTTT.

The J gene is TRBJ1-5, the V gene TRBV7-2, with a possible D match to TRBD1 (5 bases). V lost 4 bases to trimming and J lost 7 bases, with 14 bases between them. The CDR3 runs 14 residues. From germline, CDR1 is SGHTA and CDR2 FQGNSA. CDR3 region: CASSSGFYGQPQHF. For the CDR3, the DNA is TGTGCCAGCAGCTCAGGGTTTTACGGGCAGCCCCAGCATTTT.

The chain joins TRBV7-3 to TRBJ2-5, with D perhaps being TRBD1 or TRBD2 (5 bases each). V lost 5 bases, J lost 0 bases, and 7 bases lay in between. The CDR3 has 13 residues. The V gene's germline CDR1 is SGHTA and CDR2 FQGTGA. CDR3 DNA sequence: TGTGCCAGCAGCCAGGGACACCAAGAGACCCAGTACTTC. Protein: CASSQGHQETQYF. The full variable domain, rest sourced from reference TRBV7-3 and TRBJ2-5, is GAGVSQTPSNKVTEKGKYVELRCDPISGHTALYWYRQSLGQGPEFLIYFQGTGAADDSGLPNDRFFAVRPEGSVSTLKIQRTERGDSAVYLCASSQGHQETQYFGPGTRLLVL.

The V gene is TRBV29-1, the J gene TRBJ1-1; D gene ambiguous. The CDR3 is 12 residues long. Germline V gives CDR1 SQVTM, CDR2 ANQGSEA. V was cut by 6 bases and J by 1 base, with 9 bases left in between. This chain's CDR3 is CSVVRGNTEAFF. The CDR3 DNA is TGCAGCGTCGTTCGGGGGAACACTGAAGCTTTCTTT.

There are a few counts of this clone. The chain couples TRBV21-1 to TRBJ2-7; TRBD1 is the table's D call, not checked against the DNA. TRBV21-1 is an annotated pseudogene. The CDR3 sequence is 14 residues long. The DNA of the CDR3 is TGTGCCAGCAGCAAAGCTACAGGGGACTACGAGCAGTACTTC. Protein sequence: CASSKATGDYEQYF.

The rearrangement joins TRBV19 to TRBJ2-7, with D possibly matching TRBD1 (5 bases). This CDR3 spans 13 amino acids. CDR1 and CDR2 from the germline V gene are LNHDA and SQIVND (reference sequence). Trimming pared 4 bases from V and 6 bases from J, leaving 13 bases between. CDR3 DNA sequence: TGTGCCAGTAGTAACTGGGGCAGCGTCGAGCAGTACTTC. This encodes CASSNWGSVEQYF. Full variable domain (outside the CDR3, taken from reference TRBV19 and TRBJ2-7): DGGITQSPKYLFRKEGQNVTLSCEQNLNHDAMYWYRQDPGQGLRLIYYSQIVNDFQKGDIAEGYSVSREKKESFPLTVTSAQKNPTAFYLCASSNWGSVEQYFGPGTRLTVT.

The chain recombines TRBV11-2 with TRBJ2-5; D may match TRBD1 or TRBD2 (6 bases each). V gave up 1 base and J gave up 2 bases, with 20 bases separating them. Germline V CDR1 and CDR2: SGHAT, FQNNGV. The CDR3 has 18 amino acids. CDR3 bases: TGTGCCAGCAGCTTAGGGAGGGGGGTAGAGACAGATCAAGAGACCCAGTACTTC. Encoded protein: CASSLGRGVETDQETQYF.

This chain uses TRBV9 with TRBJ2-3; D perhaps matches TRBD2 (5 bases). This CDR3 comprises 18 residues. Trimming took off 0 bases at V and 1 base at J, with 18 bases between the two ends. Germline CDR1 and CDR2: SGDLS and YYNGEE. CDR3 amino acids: CASSVGGRAKRGTDTQYF. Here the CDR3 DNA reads TGTGCCAGCAGCGTAGGAGGAAGAGCAAAGAGGGGCACAGATACGCAGTATTTT.

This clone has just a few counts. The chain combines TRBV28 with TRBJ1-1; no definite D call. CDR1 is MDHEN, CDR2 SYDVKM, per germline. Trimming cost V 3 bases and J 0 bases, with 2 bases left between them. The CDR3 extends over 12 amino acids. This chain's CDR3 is CASSLMNTEAFF. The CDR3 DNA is TGTGCCAGCAGTTTGATGAACACTGAAGCTTTCTTT.

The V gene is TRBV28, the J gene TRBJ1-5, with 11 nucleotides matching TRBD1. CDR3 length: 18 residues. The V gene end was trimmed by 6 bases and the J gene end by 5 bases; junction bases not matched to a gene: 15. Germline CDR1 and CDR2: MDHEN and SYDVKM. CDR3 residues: CASSLPGQGEGIDQPQHF. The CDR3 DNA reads TGTGCCAGCAGCCTACCGGGACAGGGGGAAGGGATTGATCAGCCCCAGCATTTT.

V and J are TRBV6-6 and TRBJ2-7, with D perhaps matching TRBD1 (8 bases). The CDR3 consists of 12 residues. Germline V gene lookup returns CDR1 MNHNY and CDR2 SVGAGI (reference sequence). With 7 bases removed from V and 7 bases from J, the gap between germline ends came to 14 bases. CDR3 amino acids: CASTNRGGEQYF. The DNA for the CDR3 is TGTGCCAGCACCAACAGGGGGGGGGAGCAGTACTTC.

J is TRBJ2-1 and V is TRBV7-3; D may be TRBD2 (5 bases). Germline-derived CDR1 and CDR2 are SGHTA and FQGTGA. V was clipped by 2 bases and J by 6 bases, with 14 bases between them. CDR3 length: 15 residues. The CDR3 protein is CASSLRAGDRNEQFF. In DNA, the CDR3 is TGTGCCAGCAGCTTACGGGCGGGTGACCGCAATGAGCAGTTCTTC.

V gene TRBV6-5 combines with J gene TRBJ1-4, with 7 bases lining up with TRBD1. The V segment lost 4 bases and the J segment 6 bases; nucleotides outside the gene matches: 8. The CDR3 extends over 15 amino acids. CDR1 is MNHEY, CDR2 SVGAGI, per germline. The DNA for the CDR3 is TGTGCCAGCAGTTCCACAGGGGAAAGGGATGAAAAACTGTTTTTT. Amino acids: CASSSTGERDEKLFF.

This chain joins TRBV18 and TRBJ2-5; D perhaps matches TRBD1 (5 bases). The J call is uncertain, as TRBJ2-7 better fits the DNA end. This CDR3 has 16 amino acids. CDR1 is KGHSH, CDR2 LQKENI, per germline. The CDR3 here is CASSPRPGMEHYEQYF. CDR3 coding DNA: TGTGCCAGCTCACCACGACCAGGGATGGAGCACTACGAGCAGTACTTC.

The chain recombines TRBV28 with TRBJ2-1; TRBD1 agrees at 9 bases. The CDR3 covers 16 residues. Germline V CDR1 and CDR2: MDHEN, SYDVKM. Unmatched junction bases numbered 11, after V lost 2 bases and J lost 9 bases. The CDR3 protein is CASSLEFVGQGFEQFF. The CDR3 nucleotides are TGTGCCAGCAGTTTAGAATTTGTGGGACAGGGATTTGAGCAGTTCTTC.

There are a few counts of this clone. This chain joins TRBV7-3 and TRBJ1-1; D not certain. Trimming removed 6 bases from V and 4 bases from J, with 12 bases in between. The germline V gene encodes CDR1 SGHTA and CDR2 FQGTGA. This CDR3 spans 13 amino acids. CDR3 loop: CASSLKGGTEAFF. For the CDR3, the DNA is TGTGCCAGCAGTCTGAAGGGCGGCACTGAAGCTTTCTTT.

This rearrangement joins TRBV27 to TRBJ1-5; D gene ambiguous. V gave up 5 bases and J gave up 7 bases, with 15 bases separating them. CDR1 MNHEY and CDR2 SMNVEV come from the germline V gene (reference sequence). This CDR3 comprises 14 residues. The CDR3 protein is CASSTLGTGQPQHF. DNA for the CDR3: TGTGCCAGCAGTACCCTTGGAACGGGGCAGCCCCAGCATTTT.

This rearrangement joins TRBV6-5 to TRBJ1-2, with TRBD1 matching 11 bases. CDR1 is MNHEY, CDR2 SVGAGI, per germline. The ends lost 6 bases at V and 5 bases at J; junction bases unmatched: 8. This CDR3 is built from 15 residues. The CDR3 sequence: CASRRDRGDRYGYTF. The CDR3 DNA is TGTGCCAGCAGGAGGGACAGGGGGGACCGGTATGGCTACACCTTC.

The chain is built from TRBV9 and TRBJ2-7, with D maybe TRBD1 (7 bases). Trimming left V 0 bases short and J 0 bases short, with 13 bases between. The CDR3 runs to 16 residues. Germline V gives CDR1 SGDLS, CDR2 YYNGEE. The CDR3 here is CASSVAPQGGSYEQYF. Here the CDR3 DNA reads TGTGCCAGCAGCGTAGCTCCGCAGGGGGGCTCCTACGAGCAGTACTTC.

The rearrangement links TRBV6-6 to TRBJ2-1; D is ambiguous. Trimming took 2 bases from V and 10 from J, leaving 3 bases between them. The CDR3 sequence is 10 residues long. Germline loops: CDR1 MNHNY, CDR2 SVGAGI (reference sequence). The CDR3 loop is CASSYPEQFF. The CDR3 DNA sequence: TGTGCCAGCAGTTACCCCGAGCAGTTCTTC.